The clone carrying this T cell receptor (beta chain) was found once. No antigen is known for it. These data originate in a study of radiotherapy plus CTLA-4 blockade in lung cancer. Background on the study: Objective responses arose in about 17% of patients, and under 40% experienced disease control.

Study-level points and caveats: Radiotherapy was combined with ipilimumab, and tumor-derived TCR clones then expanded in blood.

This CDR3 is built from 17 residues. Trimming cost V 4 bases and J 1 base, with 17 bases left between them. CDR1 and CDR2 from the germline V gene are MDHEN and SYDVKM. Assay: immunoSEQ multiplex PCR; the TCRdb copy retains only in-frame clones and omits some. This table has around 90,000 clones, 83% appearing once. Patients with chemo-refractory metastatic non-small-cell lung cancer received focal radiation plus CTLA-4 blockade with ipilimumab. Sequencing used peripheral blood, obtained from a patient treated with radiotherapy plus ipilimumab. This rearrangement joins TRBV28 to TRBJ2-1; D may be TRBD2 (5 bases). This TCR was recovered from a human donor with non-small cell lung cancer who had stable disease on radiotherapy plus ipilimumab. CDR3 residues: CASSYGLDRPSYNEQFF. The CDR3 region has the DNA TGTGCCAGCAGTTACGGACTCGACCGACCTTCCTACAATGAGCAGTTCTTC.